This T cell receptor (beta chain) was sequenced for a study of cytomegalovirus exposure and HLA in healthy donors. As for the study in general: Membership in the Caucasian-associated ancestry cluster was found for 65% to 85% of almost 400 genotyped donors.

The CDR3 extends over 15 amino acids. V gave up 0 bases and J gave up 8 bases; unmatched junction bases: 5. Germline V gene data show CDR1 as ENHRY and CDR2 as SYGVKD. Samples came from healthy bone marrow donors. PCR was performed using 60 Vbeta and 13 Jbeta primers. The authors' processing: It was a later analysis that counted some 80 million unique TCR beta chains, of which about 10 million were shared. This table comes from immunoSEQ multiplex PCR, and its TCRdb copy is limited to in-frame clones, with some not included. V, J and clone size are taken as reported in that table, and D and trimming were inferred from the DNA itself. The sample includes roughly 80,000 clones, roughly 79% seen only once; the top ten take under 2%.

This clonotype originated in a woman in her thirties in good health and CMV-seronegative. The V and J genes are TRBV10-3 and TRBJ1-4; TRBD1 matches 8 bases. Material for sequencing was PBMCs. CDR3 bases: TGTGCCATCAGTGAGTCGGCAGGGGGCGACGAAAAACTGTTTTTT. It translates to CAISESAGGDEKLFF.